Each of the 15 T cell receptor beta chains below was sequenced from the same sample in a study of metastatic and nonmetastatic thyroid tumors. Patients underwent thyroid surgery, and none had received any treatment before it. TCRdb re-analyzed the PCR reads using MiXCR. This table has tens of thousands of clones, about 30% appearing once. The sequenced material came from tumor tissue. These receptors were collected from a female donor with papillary thyroid cancer or a benign thyroid nodule (not recorded which). Some clones in this sample may be carry-over from other donors' samples.

The chain recombines TRBV4-3 with TRBJ2-3, with 9 bases that match TRBD2. The V segment lost 4 bases and the J segment 4 bases; nucleotides outside the gene matches: 12. CDR3 length: 17 amino acids. Looked up from germline, CDR1 is LGHNA and CDR2 is YSLEER. The CDR3 is CASSPTLLAGMSDTQYF. The DNA for the CDR3 is TGCGCCAGCAGCCCAACCCTCCTAGCGGGAATGTCAGATACGCAGTATTTT.

This chain joins TRBV7-2 and TRBJ2-7, with 11 bases identical to TRBD2. Per the germline V gene, CDR1 is SGHTA and CDR2 is FQGNSA. This CDR3 spans 15 amino acids. V shed 3 bases, J shed 3 bases, and the junction held 4 bases outside the gene matches. The CDR3 sequence: CASSFSGRALYEQYF. The CDR3, as DNA: TGTGCCAGCAGCTTTAGCGGGAGGGCCCTCTACGAGCAGTACTTC.

The chain joins TRBV20-1 to TRBJ1-6; D perhaps matches TRBD1 (5 bases). The length of the CDR3 is 15 residues. The V gene lost 5 bases and the J gene lost 3 bases, with 14 bases spanning the gap. Germline V CDR1 and CDR2: DFQATT, SNEGSKA (reference sequence). In DNA, the CDR3 is TGCAGTGCTCTCCCGACAGTTAACTATAATTCACCCCTCCACTTT. Translated, it gives CSALPTVNYNSPLHF.

This clone has only a few counts. The chain joins TRBV11-2 to TRBJ2-2; D uncertain. In germline, CDR1 is SGHAT, CDR2 FQNNGV. Trimming cost V 0 bases and J 0 bases, with 8 bases left between them. The CDR3 extends over 16 amino acids. CDR3 bases: TGTGCCAGCAGCTTAGATTGGGTGTCGAACACCGGGGAGCTGTTTTTT. Translation gives CASSLDWVSNTGELFF.

The V and J genes are TRBV5-4 and TRBJ2-1, with TRBD1 matching over 11 bases. V lost 3 bases to trimming and J lost 9 bases; unmatched junction nucleotides: 2. The CDR3 has 13 residues. Germline values: CDR1 SGHNT, CDR2 YYREEE (reference sequence). In nucleotides, the CDR3 is TGTGCCAGCAGCTGGACAGGGGGCCCTGAGCAGTTCTTC. The encoded protein is CASSWTGGPEQFF.

The chain couples TRBV11-2 to TRBJ2-1; no firm D call. CDR3 length: 11 residues. Germline lookup yields CDR1 SGHAT and CDR2 FQNNGV. V dropped 4 bases and J dropped 10 bases, with 8 bases sitting between them. This CDR3 reads CASSSTWEQFF. The CDR3 DNA reads TGTGCCAGCAGCTCAACCTGGGAGCAGTTCTTC.

This clone was picked up a small number of times. The rearrangement uses TRBV6-1 and TRBJ2-5; D may be TRBD1 (6 bases). The germline V gene has CDR1 MNHNS and CDR2 SASEGT. V lost 5 bases to trimming and J lost 2 bases, with 9 bases between them. CDR3 length equals 13 residues. The CDR3: CASSTQGQETQYF. CDR3 nucleotides: TGTGCCAGCAGTACTCAGGGGCAAGAGACCCAGTACTTC.

On this clone itself: Different DNA sequences within this sample yield the same CDR3. V gene TRBV20-1 combines with J gene TRBJ2-5, with TRBD1 matching 11 bases. The CDR3 contains 14 residues. CDR1 is DFQATT, CDR2 SNEGSKA, per germline (reference sequence). After removal of 6 bases from V and 8 bases from J, the junction contained 11 bases not matched to a gene. The CDR3 bases are TGCAGTGCCCCCGCGGACAGGGGGCGCGGTACCCAGTACTTC. This translates into CSAPADRGRGTQYF.

This clone was picked up a small number of times. The chain recombines TRBV6-1 with TRBJ1-1, with a tentative D call TRBD1 (5 bases). The CDR3 contains 15 residues. V shed 3 bases and J shed 1 base, with 12 bases lying between them. CDR1 is MNHNS, CDR2 SASEGT, per germline. The CDR3 reads CASSDQQAQNTEAFF. CDR3 sequence (DNA): TGTGCCAGCAGTGACCAACAGGCTCAGAACACTGAAGCTTTCTTT.

This clone was counted only a few times. The chain couples TRBV11-2 to TRBJ2-5; 9 bases map to TRBD1. The germline gives CDR1 SGHAT, CDR2 FQNNGV. Trimming at V came to 2 bases and at J to 5 bases, leaving 9 bases not matched to a gene. The CDR3 spans 16 residues. The CDR3 loop reads CASSLRPGTGWETQYF. In nucleotides, the CDR3 is TGTGCCAGCAGCTTACGTCCCGGGACAGGGTGGGAGACCCAGTACTTC.

This clone was recorded a few times. This chain links TRBV7-2 with TRBJ2-3; no clear D. CDR3 length: 11 amino acids. Germline V gene data show CDR1 as SGHTA and CDR2 as FQGNSA. V gave up 6 bases and J gave up 3 bases, with 4 bases separating them. Here the CDR3 reads CASSQTDTQYF. CDR3 DNA: TGTGCCAGCAGTCAAACAGATACGCAGTATTTT.

CDR3: CASSKDRGRGTGELFF. CDR3 DNA sequence: TGTGCCAGCAGTAAAGACAGGGGGCGCGGAACCGGGGAGCTGTTTTTT. The V and J genes are TRBV6-1 and TRBJ2-2; 10 bases are a match to TRBD1. The CDR3 contains 16 residues. Trimming cost V 5 bases and J 5 bases; bases outside gene matches: 8. Germline V gene sequence: CDR1 MNHNS, CDR2 SASEGT.

The CDR3 spells CASSQRGVNTEAFF. The CDR3 DNA sequence: TGCGCCAGCAGCCAGAGGGGAGTGAACACTGAAGCTTTCTTT. V gene TRBV4-3 combines with J gene TRBJ1-1; a possible D gene is TRBD1 (5 bases). With 3 bases removed from V and 0 bases from J, the gap between germline ends came to 8 bases. The germline V gene encodes CDR1 LGHNA and CDR2 YSLEER. The CDR3 runs 14 residues.

This sequence joins TRBV14 and TRBJ2-7; D is perhaps TRBD1 or TRBD2 (6 bases each). Trimming cost V 1 base and J 5 bases, with 15 bases left between them. The germline V gene has CDR1 SGHDN and CDR2 FVKESK. CDR3 length equals 15 residues. CDR3 protein: CASSQGWGARNEQYF. CDR3 coding DNA: TGTGCCAGCAGCCAAGGGTGGGGGGCGCGAAACGAGCAGTACTTC.

To note about this clone: At one of its ends the junction is not consistent with the germline gene, which may arise from a read error. The gene calls are TRBV20-1 and TRBJ2-2; TRBD2 is a possible D gene (6 bases). The CDR3 sequence is 14 residues long. Germline CDR1 and CDR2: DFQATT and SNEGSKA (reference sequence). CDR3 sequence: CSSSSKLATGELFF. In nucleotides, the CDR3 is TGCAGTTCTAGTTCTAAACTAGCCACCGGTGAGCTGTTTTTT.